The T cell receptor beta chain under discussion was sequenced for a study of blood T cell repertoires in COVID-19. Study-level background: Acute and convalescent COVID-19 specimens originated in the United States, Italy and Spain.

This CDR3 has 16 amino acids. Looked up from germline, CDR1 is SGHAT and CDR2 is FQNNGV. With 1 base removed from V and 4 bases from J, the gap between germline ends came to 14 bases. Data came from immunoSEQ multiplex PCR; TCRdb stores just in-frame clones and leaves some out. The table lists about 72,000 clones, more than 75% of them singletons, with roughly a tenth in the top ten. The chain links TRBV11-2 to TRBJ2-1, with D possibly TRBD2 on 6 matching bases. The source is a man in his sixties or seventies with active or convalescent COVID-19. Sequences were obtained from peripheral blood. The CDR3 reads CASSLVSGEVYNEQFF. The CDR3 DNA reads TGTGCCAGCAGCTTAGTATCCGGGGAGGTATACAATGAGCAGTTCTTC.